This T cell receptor (beta chain) was sequenced during a study of shared clonotypes between healthy human individuals. This clone was seen just once. Its antigen is currently unknown. Profiled with immunoSEQ multiplex PCR; TCRdb holds only in-frame clones, not every one. The sample yields some 2,000,000 clones, approximately 94% seen once. Terminally differentiated effector memory CD45RA+ cells were excluded by CCR7 positive selection of CD45RO-negative cells. General study results and limits: Few donors restricted represented genetic and exposure-history diversity.

The sequence derives from a man between 18 and 29 years old in good health. Sequencing was carried out using naive CD8+ T cells sorted from blood.

The CDR3 DNA follows: TGCGCCAGCAGCACCCGACTAGCGGATGGGAATGAGCAGTTCTTC. Its translation: CASSTRLADGNEQFF. The chain employs TRBV4-1 and TRBJ2-1, with TRBD2 identical over 9 bases. This CDR3 is 15 amino acids long. The germline gives CDR1 MGHRA, CDR2 YSYEKL. Unmatched junction bases numbered 9, after V lost 5 bases and J lost 7 bases.